The 23 T cell receptor beta chains listed next were all sequenced from one sample in a study of shared clonotypes between healthy human individuals. Using immunoSEQ multiplex PCR, the repertoire was profiled, and TCRdb retains in-frame clones only, with some absent. The sample contains more than 500,000 clones, roughly 96% of which appear only once. CD45RO-negative, CCR7-positively selected cells formed the naive CD8 fraction, excluding terminally differentiated effector memory CD45RA+ cells. The sample consisted of naive CD8+ T cells sorted from blood. The receptors derive from a young woman in good health.

The V call is TRBV5-4, the J call TRBJ2-7, with 7 bases aligning to TRBD1. V dropped 6 bases and J dropped 7; count of bases not matched to a gene: 13. This CDR3 has 14 residues. Germline assignment: CDR1 SGHNT and CDR2 YYREEE (reference sequence). CDR3 sequence (DNA): TGTGCCAGCACCCTGGTGGACAGGCCGGGGGAGCAGTACTTC. Amino acid sequence: CASTLVDRPGEQYF. The full variable domain, in which reference TRBV5-4 and TRBJ2-7 provide the parts outside the CDR3, is ETGVTQSPTHLIKTRGQQVTLRCSSQSGHNTVSWYQQALGQGPQFIFQYYREEENGRGNFPPRFSGLQFPNYSSELNVNALELDDSALYLCASTLVDRPGEQYFGPGTRLTVT.

J is TRBJ2-7 and V is TRBV19; no firm D call. This CDR3 spans 15 amino acids. Trimming shortened V by 4 bases and J by 2 bases, and 15 bases separated the two germline ends. CDR1 LNHDA and CDR2 SQIVND come from the germline V gene (reference sequence). The CDR3 DNA is TGTGCCAGTAGTAGTTTCCCAGATGAAGCCTACGAGCAGTACTTC. This gives the protein CASSSFPDEAYEQYF.

The chain has TRBV19 and TRBJ2-7; D is uncertain. Germline CDR1 LNHDA, CDR2 SQIVND (reference sequence). The ends were cut back, 3 bases at V and 0 bases at J, with 12 bases in the middle. The CDR3 loop spans 15 amino acids. CDR3 region: CASSMAVDSSYEQYF. CDR3 bases: TGTGCCAGTAGTATGGCCGTTGATAGCTCCTACGAGCAGTACTTC.

J is TRBJ2-1 and V is TRBV25-1; 10 bases are a match to TRBD2. Germline lookup yields CDR1 MGHDK and CDR2 SYGVNS. This CDR3 region has 14 residues. Unmatched junction bases numbered 5, after V lost 3 bases and J lost 9 bases. CDR3: CASSDMVAGGEQFF. DNA for the CDR3: TGTGCCAGCAGTGATATGGTAGCGGGAGGTGAGCAGTTCTTC. Full variable domain (remainder filled in from reference TRBV25-1 and TRBJ2-1): EADIYQTPRYLVIGTGKKITLECSQTMGHDKMYWYQQDPGMELHLIHYSYGVNSTEKGDLSSESTVSRIRTEHFPLTLESARPSHTSQYLCASSDMVAGGEQFFGPGTRLTVL.

This sequence joins TRBV6-6 and TRBJ2-5; 10 bases are a match to TRBD1. The junction had 6 bases not matched to a gene; V was cut back by 4 bases and J by 4 bases. The V gene's germline CDR1 is MNHNY and CDR2 SVGAGI (reference sequence). The CDR3 extends over 15 amino acids. CDR3: CASSFIRDRGETQYF. The DNA of the CDR3 is TGTGCCAGCAGTTTCATCCGGGACAGGGGAGAGACCCAGTACTTC.

This sequence joins TRBV9 and TRBJ2-2; D is unresolved. The CDR3 length is 13 residues. Germline loops: CDR1 SGDLS, CDR2 YYNGEE. V lost 6 bases and J lost 3, with 9 bases in between. Written as DNA, the CDR3 is TGTGCCAGCAAAGGAATTGACACCGGGGAGCTGTTTTTT. As protein: CASKGIDTGELFF.

The gene calls are TRBV25-1 and TRBJ1-4; perhaps TRBD1 as D (6 bases). Trimming took 3 bases from V and 8 from J, leaving 19 bases between them. There are 16 residues in the CDR3. Looked up from germline, CDR1 is MGHDK and CDR2 is SYGVNS. CDR3 loop: CASSDKPARGIEKLFF. The CDR3 DNA is TGTGCCAGCAGTGATAAGCCGGCCAGGGGAATCGAAAAACTGTTTTTT.

V is TRBV29-1 and J is TRBJ2-3; D is uncertain. CDR1 and CDR2 from the germline V gene are SQVTM and ANQGSEA. The V gene lost 7 bases and the J gene lost 2 bases, with 7 bases spanning the gap. The CDR3 consists of 11 residues. CDR3 loop: CSAWATDTQYF. CDR3 DNA sequence: TGCAGCGCCTGGGCCACAGATACGCAGTATTTT.

On this clone: One end of the junction varies from germline; a read error may be responsible. V is TRBV30 and J is TRBJ2-5; 10 bases map to TRBD2. The CDR3 covers 14 residues. The germline V gene encodes CDR1 GTSNPN and CDR2 SVGIG (reference sequence). The CDR3, as DNA: TGTGCCTGGAGTGTCGGGCTAGCGGGAGAGGCCCAGTACTTC. This sequence encodes CAWSVGLAGEAQYF.

The V call is TRBV10-2, the J call TRBJ2-1; TRBD2 agrees at 9 bases. The germline V gene encodes CDR1 WSHSY and CDR2 SAAADI. V was pared by 8 bases and J by 10 bases, with 12 bases of the junction left unmatched. The CDR3 runs 14 residues. Written as DNA, the CDR3 is TGCGCCAGCCTTGGGCGGGAGGGCCCTGGGGAGCAGTTCTTC. Its protein is CASLGREGPGEQFF.

This clone showed up just once. This chain links TRBV28 with TRBJ1-2, with 7 bases matching TRBD1. CDR1 and CDR2 (germline): MDHEN, SYDVKM. The ends lost 2 bases at V and 0 bases at J; junction bases unmatched: 9. This CDR3 has 17 amino acids. The CDR3 loop reads CASSLRGTAIANYGYTF. In DNA, the CDR3 is TGTGCCAGCAGTTTACGGGGGACAGCCATAGCTAACTATGGCTACACCTTC.

CDR3 DNA sequence: TGTGCCAGCAGCCACCCCAGCGGGCAGAGCTCCTACGAGCAGTACTTC. Its translation is CASSHPSGQSSYEQYF. This sequence joins TRBV14 and TRBJ2-7; maybe TRBD2 (6 bases). Germline V gives CDR1 SGHDN, CDR2 FVKESK. The V gene lost 3 bases and the J gene lost 0 bases, with 15 bases spanning the gap. This CDR3 spans 16 amino acids.

The chain recombines TRBV28 with TRBJ2-7, with TRBD1 matching over 7 bases. This CDR3 is 14 amino acids long. The germline V gene encodes CDR1 MDHEN and CDR2 SYDVKM. The V and J ends lost 5 bases and 3 bases, in that order; junction bases with no gene match: 7. The CDR3 nucleotides read TGTGCCAGCAGTGACGCCGGACAGGTCTACGAGCAGTACTTC. Its translation is CASSDAGQVYEQYF.

Details on this clone: Different DNA sequences within this sample yield the same CDR3. The chain couples TRBV28 to TRBJ2-7; D might be TRBD1 or TRBD2, each matching 5 bases. Between the trimmed V and J ends, which lost 2 bases and 0 bases, there was a span of 8 bases. CDR1 is MDHEN, CDR2 SYDVKM, per germline. The CDR3 contains 14 residues. CDR3 amino acids: CASSLTGTSYEQYF. Here the CDR3 DNA reads TGTGCCAGCAGTTTAACCGGGACCTCCTACGAGCAGTACTTC.

The chain recombines TRBV28 with TRBJ2-7; 7 positions agree with TRBD1. Per germline, CDR1 MDHEN and CDR2 SYDVKM. J gave up 0 bases and V 5 bases, and 13 bases lay outside the gene matches. This CDR3 contains 17 residues. This CDR3 is CASSLPRQGSSSYEQYF. CDR3 coding DNA: TGTGCCAGCAGTCTGCCAAGACAGGGTTCGTCCTCCTACGAGCAGTACTTC.

The chain combines TRBV28 with TRBJ2-3; D remains ambiguous. Trimming took 3 bases from V and 2 from J, leaving 9 bases between them. CDR3 length equals 14 residues. Germline V gives CDR1 MDHEN, CDR2 SYDVKM. CDR3 residues: CASSFPSFTDTQYF. Written as DNA, the CDR3 is TGTGCCAGCAGTTTTCCGTCTTTCACAGATACGCAGTATTTT.

This clone was detected once. This rearrangement joins TRBV5-5 to TRBJ2-3, with 7 bases identical to TRBD2. Germline V gives CDR1 SGHKS, CDR2 YYEKEE (reference sequence). V lost 0 bases, J lost 2 bases, and 6 bases stayed unmatched. The CDR3 is 16 amino acids. The CDR3 reads CASSLELAGSTDTQYF. Written as DNA, the CDR3 is TGTGCCAGCAGCTTGGAATTAGCGGGTTCCACAGATACGCAGTATTTT. Looking up the rest from reference TRBV5-5 and TRBJ2-3 gives the full variable domain: DAGVTQSPTHLIKTRGQQVTLRCSPISGHKSVSWYQQVLGQGPQFIFQYYEKEERGRGNFPDRFSARQFPNYSSELNVNALLLGDSALYLCASSLELAGSTDTQYFGPGTRLTVL.

J is TRBJ1-2 and V is TRBV6-6, with D possibly TRBD1 on 6 matching bases. There are 14 residues in the CDR3. Germline CDR1 reads MNHNY; CDR2 reads SVGAGI (reference sequence). Trimming took off 1 base at V and 3 bases at J, with 9 bases between the two ends. This CDR3 reads CASSYFAGDYGYTF. CDR3 DNA: TGTGCCAGCAGTTACTTCGCAGGGGACTATGGCTACACCTTC.

The gene calls are TRBV28 and TRBJ1-6, with TRBD1 identical over 7 bases. The CDR3 has 14 amino acids. V was clipped by 8 bases and J by 6 bases; unmatched bases: 7. CDR1 and CDR2 from the germline V gene are MDHEN and SYDVKM. In nucleotides, the CDR3 is TGTGCCAGCGGGAGGGACAGAGGTAATTCACCCCTCCACTTT. As protein: CASGRDRGNSPLHF.

The V gene is TRBV7-9, the J gene TRBJ1-1; D uncertain. CDR3 length: 14 residues. Trimming cost V 7 bases and J 3 bases, with 15 bases left between them. The V gene's germline CDR1 is SEHNR and CDR2 FQNEAQ (reference sequence). CDR3 DNA sequence: TGTGCCAGCACCCAAAGTTGGGTAGACACTGAAGCTTTCTTT. It yields the protein CASTQSWVDTEAFF.

The V gene is TRBV28, the J gene TRBJ2-5, with 7 bases that match TRBD2. After removal of 8 bases from V and 2 bases from J, the junction contained 5 bases not matched to a gene. Germline V gene lookup returns CDR1 MDHEN and CDR2 SYDVKM. The CDR3 spans 13 residues. Here the CDR3 DNA reads TGTGCCAGCGGCGCTAGCGGACAAGAGACCCAGTACTTC. Protein sequence: CASGASGQETQYF.

The rearrangement uses TRBV15 and TRBJ2-2; D is unresolved. This CDR3 is built from 17 residues. Germline assignment: CDR1 LNHNV and CDR2 YYDKDF (reference sequence). Between the trimmed V and J ends, which lost 5 bases and 0 bases, there was a span of 16 bases. The CDR3 DNA sequence: TGTGCCACCAGCCCCCCCCCGAGACTGTCGAACACCGGGGAGCTGTTTTTT. It encodes CATSPPPRLSNTGELFF.

V usage is TRBV28 and J usage is TRBJ2-3; 10 bases match TRBD2. Trimming at V came to 6 bases and at J to 4 bases, leaving 10 bases not matched to a gene. The CDR3 sequence is 16 residues long. Germline CDR1 and CDR2: MDHEN and SYDVKM. The CDR3 nucleotides read TGTGCCAGCAGCCCGAAAGCGGGAGGGCACCCAGATACGCAGTATTTT. It is translated as CASSPKAGGHPDTQYF.